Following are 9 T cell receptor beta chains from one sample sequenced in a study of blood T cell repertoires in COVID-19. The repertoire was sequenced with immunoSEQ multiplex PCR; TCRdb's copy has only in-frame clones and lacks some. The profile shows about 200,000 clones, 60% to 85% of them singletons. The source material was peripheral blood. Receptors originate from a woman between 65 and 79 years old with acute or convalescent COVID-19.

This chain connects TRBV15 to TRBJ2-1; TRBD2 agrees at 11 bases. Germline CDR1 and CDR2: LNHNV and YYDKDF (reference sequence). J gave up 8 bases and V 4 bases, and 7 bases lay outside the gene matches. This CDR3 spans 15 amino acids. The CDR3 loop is CATSTLAGGNDEQFF. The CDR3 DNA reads TGTGCCACCAGCACTCTAGCGGGAGGTAACGATGAGCAGTTCTTC.

The CDR3 DNA sequence: TGTGCCACCAGCAGAGATCTTCAGCTAGCGGGAGCTTTTGGGGGCACAGATACGCAGTATTTT. Translating gives CATSRDLQLAGAFGGTDTQYF. This sequence joins TRBV15 and TRBJ2-3; the match to TRBD2 covers 10 bases. Trimming cost V 0 bases and J 1 base; bases outside gene matches: 16. Germline assignment: CDR1 LNHNV and CDR2 YYDKDF (reference sequence). The CDR3 is made up of 21 amino acids.

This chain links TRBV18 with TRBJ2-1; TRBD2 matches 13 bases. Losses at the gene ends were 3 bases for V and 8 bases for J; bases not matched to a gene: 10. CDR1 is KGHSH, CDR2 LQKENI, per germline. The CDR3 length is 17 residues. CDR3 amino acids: CASSPNPGTSGTDEQFF. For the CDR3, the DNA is TGTGCCAGCTCACCTAACCCGGGGACTAGCGGGACCGATGAGCAGTTCTTC. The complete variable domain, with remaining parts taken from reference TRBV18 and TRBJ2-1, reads NAGVMQNPRHLVRRRGQEARLRCSPMKGHSHVYWYRQLPEEGLKFMVYLQKENIIDESGMPKERFSAEFPKEGPSILRIQQVVRGDSAAYFCASSPNPGTSGTDEQFFGPGTRLTVL.

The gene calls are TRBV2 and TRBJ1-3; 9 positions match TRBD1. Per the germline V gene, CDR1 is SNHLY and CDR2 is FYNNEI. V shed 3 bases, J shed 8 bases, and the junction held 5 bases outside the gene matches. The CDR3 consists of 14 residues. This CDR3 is CASSEGQGLDTIYF. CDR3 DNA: TGTGCCAGCAGTGAGGGACAGGGTCTGGACACCATATATTTT.

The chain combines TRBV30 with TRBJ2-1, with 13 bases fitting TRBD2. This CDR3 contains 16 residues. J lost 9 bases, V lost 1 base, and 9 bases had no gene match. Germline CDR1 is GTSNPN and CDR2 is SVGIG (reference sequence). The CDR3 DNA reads TGTGCCTGGAGTGAGGAACGGACTAGCGGGAGTTCTGAGCAGTTCTTC. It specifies CAWSEERTSGSSEQFF.

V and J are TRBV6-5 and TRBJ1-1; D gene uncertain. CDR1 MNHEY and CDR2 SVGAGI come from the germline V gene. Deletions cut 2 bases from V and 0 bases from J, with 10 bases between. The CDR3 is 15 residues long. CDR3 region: CASSYGQVMNTEAFF. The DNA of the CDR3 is TGTGCCAGCAGTTACGGCCAAGTAATGAACACTGAAGCTTTCTTT.

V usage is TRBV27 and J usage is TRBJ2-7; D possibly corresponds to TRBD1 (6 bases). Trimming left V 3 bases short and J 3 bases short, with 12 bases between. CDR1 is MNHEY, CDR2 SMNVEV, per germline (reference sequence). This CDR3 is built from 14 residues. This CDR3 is CASSFGQGNYEQYF. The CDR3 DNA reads TGTGCCAGCAGTTTCGGCCAGGGGAACTACGAGCAGTACTTC.

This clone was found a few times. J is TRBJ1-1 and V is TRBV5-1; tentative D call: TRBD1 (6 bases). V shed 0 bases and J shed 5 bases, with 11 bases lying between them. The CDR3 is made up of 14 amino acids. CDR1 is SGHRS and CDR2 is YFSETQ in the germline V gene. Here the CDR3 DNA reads TGCGCCAGCAGCTTGGAACAGGGAAGGACTGAAGCTTTCTTT. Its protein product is CASSLEQGRTEAFF. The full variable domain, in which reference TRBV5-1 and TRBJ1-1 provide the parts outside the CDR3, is KAGVTQTPRYLIKTRGQQVTLSCSPISGHRSVSWYQQTPGQGLQFLFEYFSETQRNKGNFPGRFSGRQFSNSRSEMNVSTLELGDSALYLCASSLEQGRTEAFFGQGTRLTVV.

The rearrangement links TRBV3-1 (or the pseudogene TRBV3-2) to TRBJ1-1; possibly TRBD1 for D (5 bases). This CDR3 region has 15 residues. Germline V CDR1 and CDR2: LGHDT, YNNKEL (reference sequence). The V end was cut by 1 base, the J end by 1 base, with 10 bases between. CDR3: CASSQGVDRNTEAFF. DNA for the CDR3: TGTGCCAGCAGCCAAGGGGTTGACAGGAACACTGAAGCTTTCTTT.